This T cell receptor beta chain stems from a study of T cell responses to AZD1222 COVID-19 vaccine. For this clone: Its antigen is not known.

Overall study findings and caveats: Just a handful of AZD1222 recipients tested seropositive at baseline. White British ancestry dominated among donors, who included more females, and clonal diversity was possibly underestimated.

Assay used: immunoSEQ multiplex PCR; TCRdb lists only in-frame clones, some missing. The sample consists of around 100,000 clones, 84% of them appearing once. The CDR3 is 15 amino acids. V was cut by 9 bases and J by 4 bases, with 19 bases left in between. Germline V gives CDR1 LNHDA, CDR2 SQIVND (reference sequence). V is TRBV19 and J is TRBJ1-5, with TRBD1 as a possible D gene (6 bases). The sequence came from an adult in good health. The sequenced sample was peripheral blood, obtained on day 0 of AZD1222 vaccination. CDR3 in amino acids: CASTPVRQVNQPQHF. The CDR3, as DNA: TGTGCCAGCACTCCCGTCCGACAGGTAAATCAGCCCCAGCATTTT.